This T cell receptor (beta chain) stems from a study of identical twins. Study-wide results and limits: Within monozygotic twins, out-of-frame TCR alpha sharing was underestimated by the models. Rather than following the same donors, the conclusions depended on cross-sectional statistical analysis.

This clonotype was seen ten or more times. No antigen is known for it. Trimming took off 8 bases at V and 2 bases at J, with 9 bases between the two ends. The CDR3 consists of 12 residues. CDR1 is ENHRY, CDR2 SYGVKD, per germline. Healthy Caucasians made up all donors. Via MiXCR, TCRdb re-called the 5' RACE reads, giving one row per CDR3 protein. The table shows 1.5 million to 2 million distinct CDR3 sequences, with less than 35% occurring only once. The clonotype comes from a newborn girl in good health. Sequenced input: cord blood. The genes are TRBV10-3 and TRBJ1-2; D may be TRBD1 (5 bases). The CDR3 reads CAIGRGNYGYTF. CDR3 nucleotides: TGTGCCATCGGACGGGGGAACTATGGCTACACCTTC.